This is a list of T cell receptor beta chains from one sample in a study of identical twins. In TCRdb, the 5' RACE reads were re-called with MiXCR into one record per CDR3 protein. The sample records fewer than 900,000 distinct CDR3 sequences, 15% to 20% being singletons. The same data also went into a second study, on T cells expressing NK-cell markers.

Sequenced sample: PBMCs. The source of these receptors is a woman aged 18 to 35 in good health. The CDR3 runs from the conserved cysteine through the conserved F or W. The D gene is left open where the match is weak. The size of a clone is reported for some rows only, either as once, few or many, or as a class for expanded clones.

d_call	v_call	clone_size	j_call	cdr3_nt	cdr3_aa
TRBD1	TRBV5-1	.	TRBJ1-1	TGCGCCAGCAGCCCGGACAGGGGGCTGGAGACTGAAGCTTTCTTT	CASSPDRGLETEAFF
TRBD2	TRBV5-1	.	TRBJ2-1	TGCGCCAGCAGTTTTGGGCGGACTAGCGGGAGTTATTTCATCGATGAGCAGTTCTTC	CASSFGRTSGSYFIDEQFF
TRBD2	TRBV4-3	.	TRBJ2-1	TGCGCCAGCAGCCGTGGCACGGCTAGCGGGAGTATGGATGAGCAGTTCTTC	CASSRGTASGSMDEQFF
.	TRBV5-1	many	TRBJ1-2	TGCGCCAGCAGCTTGGGTACAGGGTTTGGCTACACCTTC	CASSLGTGFGYTF
.	TRBV20-1	few	TRBJ2-7	TGCAGTGCCGCTAAATCTACTTACGAGCAGTACTTC	CSAAKSTYEQYF
TRBD1	TRBV5-1	.	TRBJ2-5	TGCGCCAGCAGCTTGGGGGACAGTAGACAAGAGACCCAGTACTTC	CASSLGDSRQETQYF
TRBD2	TRBV7-9	few	TRBJ2-3	TGTGCCAGCAGCCGGGGGGTCACAGATACGCAGTATTTT	CASSRGVTDTQYF
.	TRBV6-5	few	TRBJ1-6	TGTGCCAGCAGTTTTACAGGGTATAATTCACCCCTCCACTTT	CASSFTGYNSPLHF
TRBD1	TRBV3-1	.	TRBJ2-1	TGTGCCAGCAGTTTACTAGGAATCCGGGACAGGGCCCACAATGAGCAGTTCTTC	CASSLLGIRDRAHNEQFF
TRBD2	TRBV12-3/TRBV12-4	.	TRBJ2-1	TGTGCCAGCAGCCCTAGCGGGGAGGGCTACAATGAGCAGTTCTTC	CASSPSGEGYNEQFF
.	TRBV10-3	.	TRBJ2-1	TGTGCCATCAGTAATCGAGGGAGTAACGCCTACAATGAGCAGTTCTTC	CAISNRGSNAYNEQFF
.	TRBV5-6	few	TRBJ1-5	TGTGCCAGCAGCTTCAGGTACCAGCCCCAGCATTTT	CASSFRYQPQHF
.	TRBV24-1	.	TRBJ2-3	TGTGCCACCAGTGATTCCGGGACCACAGATACGCAGTATTTT	CATSDSGTTDTQYF
.	TRBV6-5	.	TRBJ1-3	TGTGCCAGCAGTTACGATTCGCTGCGCTCTGGAAACACCATATATTTT	CASSYDSLRSGNTIYF
TRBD1	TRBV5-1	few	TRBJ1-3	TGCGCCAGCAGCGTCCAGGGGGACTCTGGAAACACCATATATTTT	CASSVQGDSGNTIYF
.	TRBV7-2	.	TRBJ2-3	TGTGCCAGCAGCTCCTCCGGTATAGGGACCGGTACGCAGTATTTT	CASSSSGIGTGTQYF
TRBD2	TRBV10-3	.	TRBJ2-3	TGTGCCATCAGTGAGACAAACGGGGGGGGAGGCACAGATACGCAGTATTTT	CAISETNGGGGTDTQYF
.	TRBV25-1	.	TRBJ1-1	TGTGCCAGCAGTGAATATACCGGCAGCACTGAAGCTTTCTTT	CASSEYTGSTEAFF
TRBD2	TRBV20-1	few	TRBJ2-7	TGCAGTGCTCCCAGCGGGAGCGAGTACGAGCAGTACTTC	CSAPSGSEYEQYF
TRBD2	TRBV20-1	.	TRBJ2-3	TGCAGTGCTAGAGCCCTAGGACTAGCGGGGGGGAGCACAGATACGCAGTATTTT	CSARALGLAGGSTDTQYF
.	TRBV20-1	.	TRBJ2-1	TGCAGTGCTAGAGATCTCGAGGGTGAGGATGAGCAGTTCTTC	CSARDLEGEDEQFF
TRBD2	TRBV6-1	few	TRBJ2-1	TGTGCCAGCAGTCCAGAGCGGGGATCCTACAATGAGCAGTTCTTC	CASSPERGSYNEQFF
.	TRBV7-2	.	TRBJ2-1	TGTGCCAGCAGCTTAAACTTGTTCTCCTACAATGAGCAGTTCTTC	CASSLNLFSYNEQFF
.	TRBV20-1	.	TRBJ2-1	TGCAGTGCTAGAGATCGGAGGACGGCCTACAATGAGCAGTTCTTC	CSARDRRTAYNEQFF
.	TRBV9	.	TRBJ2-1	TGTGCCAGCAGCGCGCGGTTCCATGATGAGCAGTTCTTC	CASSARFHDEQFF
.	TRBV24-1	few	TRBJ2-7	TGTGCCACCCCCCTGGATCGGGGCTCCGAGCAGTACTTC	CATPLDRGSEQYF
.	TRBV20-1	.	TRBJ2-1	TGCAGTGCTATCCGTACTAGCACCGAGCAGTTCTTC	CSAIRTSTEQFF
TRBD2	TRBV27	.	TRBJ2-1	TGTGCCAGCAGCGCTAGCGGGATATCTAATGAGCAGTTCTTC	CASSASGISNEQFF
TRBD1	TRBV5-1	few	TRBJ2-7	TGCGCCAGCAGCGCCGGGACAGTAGCCTACGAGCAGTACTTC	CASSAGTVAYEQYF
.	TRBV12-3/TRBV12-4	few	TRBJ1-5	TGTGCCAGCAGTTGGGGTAATTATCAGCCCCAGCATTTT	CASSWGNYQPQHF
.	TRBV6-1	few	TRBJ2-7	TGTGCCAGGGTCAACGTCTACGAGCAGTACTTC	CARVNVYEQYF
.	TRBV14	.	TRBJ2-7	TGTACCAGCAGCACCCAGGGACCCCACGAGCAGTACTTC	CTSSTQGPHEQYF
.	TRBV20-1	.	TRBJ1-5	TGCAGTGCCCGAGAGGGGAGACCAAATCAGCCCCAGCATTTT	CSAREGRPNQPQHF
.	TRBV18	many	TRBJ2-1	TGTGCCAGCTCACCGTCGACGTATCCAAATGAGCAGTTCTTC	CASSPSTYPNEQFF
.	TRBV12-3/TRBV12-4	.	TRBJ2-3	TGTGCCAGCAGTCCGTGGGATGCAGATACGCAGTATTTT	CASSPWDADTQYF
.	TRBV7-2	.	TRBJ2-1	TGTGCCAGCAGCTTAGCCCGGGAGACCGGGTATGAGCAGTTCTTC	CASSLARETGYEQFF
TRBD1	TRBV6-8	few	TRBJ2-7	TGTGCCAGCAATAACAGGGACAGGGACTACGAGCAGTACTTC	CASNNRDRDYEQYF
TRBD2	TRBV6-1	few	TRBJ2-5	TGTGCCAGCAGGGTAGCGGGGGGCGTGGAGACCCAGTACTTC	CASRVAGGVETQYF
.	TRBV12-3/TRBV12-4	.	TRBJ2-1	TGTGCCAGCAGTCGCCAGGAAACGGGTGGGTTCTTC	CASSRQETGGFF
.	TRBV11-2	.	TRBJ2-2	TGTGCCAGCAGTCCCGGTGGCCCCGGCGGGGAGCTGTTTTTT	CASSPGGPGGELFF
.	TRBV11-2	few	TRBJ2-7	TGTGCCAGCAGCTTCGGGGCAGAATCCTACGAGCAGTACTTC	CASSFGAESYEQYF
TRBD2	TRBV7-2	.	TRBJ2-2	TGTGCCAGCAGCTTAACCGGGACTAGTACCGGGGAGCTGTTTTTT	CASSLTGTSTGELFF
TRBD2	TRBV6-2/TRBV6-3	.	TRBJ2-2	TGTGCCAGCATCAAATCGCTAGCGGGCCACACCGGGGAGCTGTTTTTT	CASIKSLAGHTGELFF
.	TRBV11-2	few	TRBJ2-7	TGTGCCAGCAGCTTAACTTTTGGAGTGTCCTACGAGCAGTACTTC	CASSLTFGVSYEQYF
TRBD1	TRBV15	.	TRBJ1-4	TGTGCCACCAGCAGAAACAGGGGGCTCGGGGAAAAACTGTTTTTT	CATSRNRGLGEKLFF
.	TRBV5-5	once	TRBJ2-2	TGTGCCAGCAGCCTGGTATGGGGGCCCGGGGAGCTGTTTTTT	CASSLVWGPGELFF
.	TRBV2	few	TRBJ2-1	TGTGCCAGCGTGGAATACAATGAGCAGTTCTTC	CASVEYNEQFF
.	TRBV11-2	few	TRBJ1-5	TGTGCCAGCAGCTCTAATGCGGCCCAGCCCCAGCATTTT	CASSSNAAQPQHF
.	TRBV20-1	.	TRBJ2-5	TGCAGTGCTACAGAGCGGCCCGTCATGGAGACCCAGTACTTC	CSATERPVMETQYF